This entry lists 29 T cell receptor beta chains sequenced from one sample in a study of OX40 agonist ivuxolimab in advanced cancers. Libraries were prepared by immunoSEQ multiplex PCR; TCRdb keeps only in-frame clonotypes and omits some of them. The data contain around 74,000 clones, roughly 80% of them singletons. Specimen: CD4+ or CD8+ T cells sorted from blood, collected in a trial of the OX40 agonist ivuxolimab. These receptor sequences come from an adult with an advanced solid tumor such as melanoma, head and neck, liver or kidney cancer.

The V gene is TRBV5-4, the J gene TRBJ2-6, with unresolved D. CDR1 and CDR2 from the germline V gene are SGHNT and YYREEE (reference sequence). This CDR3 is built from 16 residues. The ends were cut back, 6 bases at V and 0 bases at J, with 13 bases in the middle. CDR3 sequence (DNA): TGTGCCAGCACTTTGGTCAAGACCTCTGGGGCCAACGTCCTGACTTTC. Translating it yields CASTLVKTSGANVLTF.

The rearrangement joins TRBV5-4 to TRBJ2-2; D may correspond to TRBD1 or TRBD2 (5 bases each). Trimming removed 0 bases at V and 2 bases at J, with 11 bases between. Germline loops: CDR1 SGHNT, CDR2 YYREEE (reference sequence). This CDR3 has 16 residues. The CDR3 sequence is CASSLDPGPNTGELFF. CDR3 sequence (DNA): TGTGCCAGCAGCTTGGACCCGGGGCCCAACACCGGGGAGCTGTTTTTT.

The sample holds one count of this clone. The chain carries TRBV10-3 and TRBJ2-3, with D hard to call. Trimming pared 3 bases from V and 0 bases from J, leaving 10 bases between. Looked up from germline, CDR1 is ENHRY and CDR2 is SYGVKD. This CDR3 contains 15 residues. The CDR3 DNA reads TGTGCCATCAGTGATCAGGTTTCTAGCACAGATACGCAGTATTTT. It is translated as CAISDQVSSTDTQYF.

The count of this clone is one. This chain uses TRBV6-1 with TRBJ1-5; 8 bases map to TRBD1. Germline CDR1 reads MNHNS; CDR2 reads SASEGT. This CDR3 is built from 13 residues. The V and J ends lost 7 bases and 5 bases, in that order; junction bases with no gene match: 4. This CDR3 reads CASIDRGDQPQHF. The CDR3 nucleotides are TGTGCCAGCATTGACAGGGGAGATCAGCCCCAGCATTTT.

The chain carries TRBV14 and TRBJ1-4; D possibly corresponds to TRBD1 (5 bases). Germline V gene lookup returns CDR1 SGHDN and CDR2 FVKESK. Trimming shortened V by 4 bases and J by 7 bases, and 13 bases separated the two germline ends. The CDR3 contains 14 residues. CDR3 in amino acids: CASSRRQGGEKLFF. In DNA, the CDR3 is TGTGCCAGCAGCCGCCGGCAGGGCGGTGAAAAACTGTTTTTT.

The rearrangement joins TRBV6-6 to TRBJ1-1; D is ambiguous. V gave up 1 base and J gave up 5 bases, with 8 bases separating them. The germline gives CDR1 MNHNY, CDR2 SVGAGI (reference sequence). There are 13 residues in the CDR3. In DNA form, the CDR3 reads TGTGCCAGCAGTTACTTAAGGGAAACTGAAGCTTTCTTT. It codes for CASSYLRETEAFF.

The J gene is TRBJ2-3, the V gene TRBV19; D may be TRBD2 (6 bases). CDR1 and CDR2 (germline): LNHDA, SQIVND (reference sequence). The CDR3 has 14 amino acids. Trimming cost V 6 bases and J 0 bases, with 10 bases left between them. CDR3 nucleotides: TGTGCCAGTAGCCCCGGGAGAAGCACAGATACGCAGTATTTT. Translation: CASSPGRSTDTQYF.

The chain links TRBV15 to TRBJ1-3; a weak D match, TRBD1 (5 bases). The length of the CDR3 is 17 residues. CDR1 is LNHNV and CDR2 is YYDKDF in the germline V gene (reference sequence). The ends were cut back, 0 bases at V and 4 bases at J, with 16 bases in the middle. This chain's CDR3 is CATSRDRMGGKGNTIYF. The CDR3 nucleotides read TGTGCCACCAGCAGAGATCGTATGGGGGGGAAAGGAAACACCATATATTTT.

V usage is TRBV7-2 and J usage is TRBJ2-3, with 11 bases that match TRBD2. V lost 11 bases, J lost 0 bases, and 4 bases stayed unmatched. Germline CDR1 reads SGHTA; CDR2 reads FQGNSA. The CDR3 covers 14 residues. CDR3 coding DNA: TGTGCCCTTAGCGGGGGGGTGAGCACAGATACGCAGTATTTT. Its translation is CALSGGVSTDTQYF. The whole variable domain, filled in from reference TRBV7-2 and TRBJ2-3, reads GAGVSQSPSNKVTEKGKDVELRCDPISGHTALYWYRQSLGQGLEFLIYFQGNSAPDKSGLPSDRFSAERTGGSVSTLTIQRTQQEDSAVYLCALSGGVSTDTQYFGPGTRLTVL.

The chain is built from TRBV28 and TRBJ1-5; the match to TRBD1 covers 7 bases. The CDR3 has 15 residues. V was clipped by 2 bases and J by 9 bases; unmatched bases: 10. Germline V gene data show CDR1 as MDHEN and CDR2 as SYDVKM. This CDR3 reads CASSLAAGSGGPQHF. As DNA, the CDR3 is TGTGCCAGCAGTTTAGCAGCGGGATCAGGGGGGCCCCAGCATTTT.

This rearrangement joins TRBV5-6 to TRBJ1-3; D may be TRBD1 (5 bases). The CDR3 runs 15 residues. V gave up 7 bases and J gave up 0 bases, with 14 bases separating them. The germline V gene has CDR1 SGHDT and CDR2 YYEEEE. In nucleotides, the CDR3 is TGTGCCAGCCAACCGGGACCTCACTCTGGAAACACCATATATTTT. Protein sequence: CASQPGPHSGNTIYF.

This sequence joins TRBV9 and TRBJ2-5, with 7 bases aligning to TRBD2. CDR1 and CDR2 (germline): SGDLS, YYNGEE. V gave up 7 bases and J gave up 4 bases; unmatched junction bases: 10. The CDR3 is made up of 14 amino acids. The CDR3 DNA follows: TGTGCCAGCGGCGGGGGTCCCGGGGGAGAGACCCAGTACTTC. It specifies CASGGGPGGETQYF.

The chain combines TRBV5-1 with TRBJ2-2, with D possibly matching TRBD2 (5 bases). V was pared by 5 bases and J by 6 bases, with 11 bases between. Germline V gene lookup returns CDR1 SGHRS and CDR2 YFSETQ. There are 13 residues in the CDR3. In nucleotides, the CDR3 is TGCGCCAGCAGTTTTGGAGGAGCCGGGGAGCTGTTTTTT. As protein: CASSFGGAGELFF.

V usage is TRBV5-1 and J usage is TRBJ2-1, with D possibly matching TRBD1 (6 bases). This CDR3 is 14 amino acids long. Looked up from germline, CDR1 is SGHRS and CDR2 is YFSETQ. Trimming took 0 bases from V and 4 from J, leaving 8 bases between them. The CDR3 loop reads CASSLGTVYNEQFF. For the CDR3, the DNA is TGCGCCAGCAGCTTGGGGACAGTTTACAATGAGCAGTTCTTC.

This clone was seen just once. The V call is TRBV19, the J call TRBJ1-2; tentative D call: TRBD1 (5 bases). The germline V and J ends were trimmed by 3 bases and 7 bases, with 18 bases remaining between them. Germline lookup yields CDR1 LNHDA and CDR2 SQIVND (reference sequence). The CDR3 extends over 15 amino acids. The CDR3 nucleotides read TGTGCCAGTAGTATGACACAGGCTGGGCTGGGTGGCTACACCTTC. Translating it yields CASSMTQAGLGGYTF.

The chain uses TRBV5-1 and TRBJ1-4; 7 nucleotides match TRBD1. V gave up 4 bases and J gave up 5 bases; unmatched junction bases: 8. This CDR3 has 15 amino acids. Germline lookup yields CDR1 SGHRS and CDR2 YFSETQ. The CDR3 loop is CASSSLTGDNEKLFF. In DNA, the CDR3 is TGCGCCAGCAGCAGCCTAACAGGGGACAATGAAAAACTGTTTTTT.

The V call is TRBV5-4, the J call TRBJ2-2; 7 nucleotides line up with TRBD2. CDR1 and CDR2 (germline): SGHNT, YYREEE (reference sequence). The CDR3 has 15 amino acids. Trimming removed 1 base from V and 0 bases from J; junction bases left unmatched: 0. In DNA form, the CDR3 reads TGTGCCAGCAGCTTGCTAGCGGCGAACACCGGGGAGCTGTTTTTT. Protein product: CASSLLAANTGELFF.

In DNA, the CDR3 is TGTGCCGTCGGCGAGGTTAATGAAAAACTGTTTTTT. This sequence encodes CAVGEVNEKLFF. The chain joins TRBV30 to TRBJ1-4; D not resolved. Germline-derived CDR1 and CDR2 are GTSNPN and SVGIG (reference sequence). The V end lost 8 bases, the J end lost 4 bases, and 11 bases lay between the germline ends. The CDR3 sequence is 12 residues long. The full variable domain, rest sourced from reference TRBV30 and TRBJ1-4, is SQTIHQWPATLVQPVGSPLSLECTVEGTSNPNLYWYRQAAGRGLQLLFYSVGIGQISSEVPQNLSASRPQDRQFILSSKKLLLSDSGFYLCAVGEVNEKLFFGSGTQLSVL.

The genes are TRBV23-1 and TRBJ2-2; D unclear. Being an ORF, TRBV23-1 has a function that is uncertain. The CDR3 length is 14 residues. Trimming left V 6 bases short and J 4 bases short, with 12 bases between. CDR3 nucleotides: TGCGCCAGCAGCCCCTACCGGGTCACCGGGGAGCTGTTTTTT. This encodes CASSPYRVTGELFF.

This rearrangement joins TRBV2 to TRBJ2-5, with D uncertain. The germline CDR1 and CDR2 sequences are SNHLY and FYNNEI. The length of the CDR3 is 13 residues. V was cut by 11 bases and J by 0 bases, with 13 bases left in between. CDR3 DNA: TGTGCCGGCTCTCGGTCTAACCAAGAGACCCAGTACTTC. Encoded protein: CAGSRSNQETQYF.

This clone is termed medium-sized. Other nucleotide sequences from this sample produce the same CDR3. The chain couples TRBV2 to TRBJ2-7; TRBD2 aligns across 8 bases. Germline V gives CDR1 SNHLY, CDR2 FYNNEI. V trimming: 1 base; J trimming: 5 bases; junction bases outside the gene matches: 7. The CDR3 consists of 15 residues. The CDR3, as DNA: TGTGCCAGCAGTGAAGTCATAGGGACTAGTCACGAGCAGTACTTC. Amino acids: CASSEVIGTSHEQYF. Filled out from reference TRBV2 and TRBJ2-7, the complete variable domain reads EPEVTQTPSHQVTQMGQEVILRCVPISNHLYFYWYRQILGQKVEFLVSFYNNEISEKSEIFDDQFSVERPDGSNFTLKIRSTKLEDSAMYFCASSEVIGTSHEQYFGPGTRLTVT.

This chain connects TRBV20-1 to TRBJ2-2, with D uncertain. V lost 4 bases and J 0 bases, leaving 0 bases between the germline ends. CDR3 length: 11 amino acids. CDR1 and CDR2 (germline): DFQATT, SNEGSKA (reference sequence). CDR3 sequence (DNA): TGCAGTGCTACGAACACCGGGGAGCTGTTTTTT. Protein: CSATNTGELFF.

This clone was counted between two and nine times. This chain connects TRBV9 to TRBJ2-7; the match to TRBD2 covers 9 bases. Trimming removed 2 bases from V and 2 bases from J; junction bases left unmatched: 11. This CDR3 contains 17 residues. Germline CDR1 SGDLS, CDR2 YYNGEE. In DNA, the CDR3 is TGTGCCAGCAGCGTTAGACTAGCGGCTAAAGGGGCCTACGAGCAGTACTTC. Translating it yields CASSVRLAAKGAYEQYF.

V gene TRBV6-6 combines with J gene TRBJ2-3; D unclear. V was pared by 4 bases and J by 3 bases, with 5 bases between. Germline V CDR1 and CDR2: MNHNY, SVGAGI (reference sequence). The CDR3 extends over 12 amino acids. In DNA form, the CDR3 reads TGTGCCAGCAGTTCTCAGACAGATACGCAGTATTTT. Amino acids: CASSSQTDTQYF.

The CDR3 nucleotides read TGTGCCAGCAGCCGGCGGATGAGGACAGGGGAGAGTGGGGAAACGAGAGCTTTCTTT. It encodes CASSRRMRTGESGETRAFF. The chain recombines TRBV5-4 with TRBJ1-1, with 9 bases that match TRBD1. The germline gives CDR1 SGHNT, CDR2 YYREEE (reference sequence). V lost 4 bases and J lost 10; bases outside the gene matches: 26. There are 19 residues in the CDR3. The whole variable domain, filled in from reference TRBV5-4 and TRBJ1-1, reads ETGVTQSPTHLIKTRGQQVTLRCSSQSGHNTVSWYQQALGQGPQFIFQYYREEENGRGNFPPRFSGLQFPNYSSELNVNALELDDSALYLCASSRRMRTGESGETRAFFGQGTRLTVV.

In this sample, this clone turned up a few times. This chain connects TRBV11-2 to TRBJ2-2; 12 nucleotides line up with TRBD2. Germline assignment: CDR1 SGHAT and CDR2 FQNNGV. J gave up 9 bases and V 5 bases, and 7 bases lay outside the gene matches. The CDR3 consists of 15 residues. The CDR3 region has the DNA TGTGCCAGCAGCCCCCGACTAGCGGGGGTTAGGGAGCTGTTTTTT. Translating it yields CASSPRLAGVRELFF.

The chain employs TRBV18 and TRBJ2-7; TRBD2 matches 7 bases. Germline loops: CDR1 KGHSH, CDR2 LQKENI. This CDR3 spans 17 amino acids. Trimming cost V 3 bases and J 2 bases; bases outside gene matches: 13. The CDR3, as DNA: TGTGCCAGCTCACCCCCCCTGGCGTTAGCGGGCCCCTACGAGCAGTACTTC. It yields the protein CASSPPLALAGPYEQYF. The full variable domain, rest sourced from reference TRBV18 and TRBJ2-7, is NAGVMQNPRHLVRRRGQEARLRCSPMKGHSHVYWYRQLPEEGLKFMVYLQKENIIDESGMPKERFSAEFPKEGPSILRIQQVVRGDSAAYFCASSPPLALAGPYEQYFGPGTRLTVT.

This clone was found once. The J gene is TRBJ1-2, the V gene TRBV5-1; D remains ambiguous. Trimming shortened V by 1 base and J by 1 base, and 8 bases separated the two germline ends. Germline CDR1 and CDR2: SGHRS and YFSETQ. This CDR3 spans 14 amino acids. For the CDR3, the DNA is TGCGCCAGCAGCTTGTCCCCTGATAACTATGGCTACACCTTC. Translation gives CASSLSPDNYGYTF. Complete variable domain (other parts from reference TRBV5-1 and TRBJ1-2): KAGVTQTPRYLIKTRGQQVTLSCSPISGHRSVSWYQQTPGQGLQFLFEYFSETQRNKGNFPGRFSGRQFSNSRSEMNVSTLELGDSALYLCASSLSPDNYGYTFGSGTRLTVV.

V gene TRBV7-6 combines with J gene TRBJ2-1; TRBD2 is a possible D gene (5 bases). The CDR3 loop spans 15 amino acids. V was pared by 5 bases and J by 4 bases, with 15 bases between. The germline gives CDR1 SGHVS, CDR2 FNYEAQ. The CDR3 DNA is TGTGCCAGCAGCCTTTCAGCGGCCCGATACAATGAGCAGTTCTTC. Translation: CASSLSAARYNEQFF. Full variable domain (rest looked up from reference TRBV7-6 and TRBJ2-1): GAGVSQSPRYKVTKRGQDVALRCDPISGHVSLYWYRQALGQGPEFLTYFNYEAQQDKSGLPNDRFSAERPEGSISTLTIQRTEQRDSAMYRCASSLSAARYNEQFFGPGTRLTVL.